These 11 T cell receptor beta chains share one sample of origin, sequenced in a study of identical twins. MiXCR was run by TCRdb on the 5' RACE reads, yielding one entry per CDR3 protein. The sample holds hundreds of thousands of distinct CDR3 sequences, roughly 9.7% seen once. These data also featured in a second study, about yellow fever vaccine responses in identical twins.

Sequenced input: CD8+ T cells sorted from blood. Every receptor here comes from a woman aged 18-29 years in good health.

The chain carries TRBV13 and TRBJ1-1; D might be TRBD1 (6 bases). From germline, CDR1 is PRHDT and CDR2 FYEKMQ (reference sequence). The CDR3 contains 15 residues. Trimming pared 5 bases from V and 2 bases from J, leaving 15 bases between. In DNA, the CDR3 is TGTGCCAGCAGCGCTACAGGAGGGGGAAACACTGAAGCTTTCTTT. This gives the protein CASSATGGGNTEAFF.

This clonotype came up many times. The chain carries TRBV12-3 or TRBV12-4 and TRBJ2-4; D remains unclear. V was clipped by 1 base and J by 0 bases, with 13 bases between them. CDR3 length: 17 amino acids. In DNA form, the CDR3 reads TGTGCCAGCAGTTTAGAGGACGTAACCTTAGCCAAAAACATTCAGTACTTC. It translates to CASSLEDVTLAKNIQYF.

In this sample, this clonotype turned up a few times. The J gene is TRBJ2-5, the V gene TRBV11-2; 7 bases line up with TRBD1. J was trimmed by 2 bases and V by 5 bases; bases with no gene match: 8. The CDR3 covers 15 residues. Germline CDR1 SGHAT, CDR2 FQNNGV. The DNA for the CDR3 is TGTGCCAGCAGCCCATGGACAGGACCACAAGAGACCCAGTACTTC. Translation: CASSPWTGPQETQYF.

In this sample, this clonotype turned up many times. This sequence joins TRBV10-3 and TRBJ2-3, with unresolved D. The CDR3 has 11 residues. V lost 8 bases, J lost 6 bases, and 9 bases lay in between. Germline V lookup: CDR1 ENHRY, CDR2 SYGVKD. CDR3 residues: CAIEIGDTQYF. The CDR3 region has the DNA TGTGCCATCGAAATCGGGGATACGCAGTATTTT.

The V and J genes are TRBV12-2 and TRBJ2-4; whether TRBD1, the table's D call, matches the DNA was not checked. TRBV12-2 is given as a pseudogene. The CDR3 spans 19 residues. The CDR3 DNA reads TGTGCCAGCTGTTCCCCCGGGACAGGGGCCTCCTTAGCCAAAAACATTCAGTACTTC. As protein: CASCSPGTGASLAKNIQYF.

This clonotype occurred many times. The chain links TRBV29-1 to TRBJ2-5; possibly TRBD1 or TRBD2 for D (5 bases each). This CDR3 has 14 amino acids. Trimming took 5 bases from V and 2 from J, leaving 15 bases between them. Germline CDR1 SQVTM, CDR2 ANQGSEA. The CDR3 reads CSVPPGATQETQYF. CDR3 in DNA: TGCAGCGTTCCCCCCGGGGCGACTCAAGAGACCCAGTACTTC.

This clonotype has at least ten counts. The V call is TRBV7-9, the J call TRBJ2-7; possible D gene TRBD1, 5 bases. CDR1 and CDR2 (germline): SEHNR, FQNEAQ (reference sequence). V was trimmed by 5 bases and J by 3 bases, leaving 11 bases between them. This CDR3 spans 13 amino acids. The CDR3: CASSDRQIYEQYF. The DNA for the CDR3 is TGTGCCAGCAGCGATAGACAGATCTACGAGCAGTACTTC. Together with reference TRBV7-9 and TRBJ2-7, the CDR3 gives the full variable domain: DTGVSQNPRHKITKRGQNVTFRCDPISEHNRLYWYRQTLGQGPEFLTYFQNEAQLEKSRLLSDRFSAERPKGSFSTLEIQRTEQGDSAMYLCASSDRQIYEQYFGPGTRLTVT.

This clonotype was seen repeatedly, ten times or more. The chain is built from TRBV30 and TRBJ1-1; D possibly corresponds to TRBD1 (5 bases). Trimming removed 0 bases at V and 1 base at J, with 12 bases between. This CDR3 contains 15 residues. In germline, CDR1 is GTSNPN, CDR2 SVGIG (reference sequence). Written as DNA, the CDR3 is TGTGCCTGGAGTGTAGTATGGGGGGGGAACACTGAAGCTTTCTTT. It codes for CAWSVVWGGNTEAFF.

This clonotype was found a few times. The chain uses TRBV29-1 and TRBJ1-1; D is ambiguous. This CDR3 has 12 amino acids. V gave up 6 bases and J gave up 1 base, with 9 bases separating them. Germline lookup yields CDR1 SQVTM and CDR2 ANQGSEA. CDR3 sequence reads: CSVLVANTEAFF. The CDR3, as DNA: TGCAGCGTGCTTGTGGCGAACACTGAAGCTTTCTTT.

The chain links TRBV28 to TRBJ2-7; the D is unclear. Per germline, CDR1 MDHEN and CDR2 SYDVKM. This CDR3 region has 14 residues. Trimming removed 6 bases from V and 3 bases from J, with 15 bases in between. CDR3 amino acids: CASSDGRYDYEQYF. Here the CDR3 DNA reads TGTGCCAGCAGCGACGGGCGCTACGACTACGAGCAGTACTTC.

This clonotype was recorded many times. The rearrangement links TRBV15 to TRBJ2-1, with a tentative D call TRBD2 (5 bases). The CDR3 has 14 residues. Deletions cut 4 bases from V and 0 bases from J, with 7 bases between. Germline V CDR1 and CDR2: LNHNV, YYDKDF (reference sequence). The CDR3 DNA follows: TGTGCCACCAGCACGGGAAACTCCTACAATGAGCAGTTCTTC. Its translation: CATSTGNSYNEQFF.